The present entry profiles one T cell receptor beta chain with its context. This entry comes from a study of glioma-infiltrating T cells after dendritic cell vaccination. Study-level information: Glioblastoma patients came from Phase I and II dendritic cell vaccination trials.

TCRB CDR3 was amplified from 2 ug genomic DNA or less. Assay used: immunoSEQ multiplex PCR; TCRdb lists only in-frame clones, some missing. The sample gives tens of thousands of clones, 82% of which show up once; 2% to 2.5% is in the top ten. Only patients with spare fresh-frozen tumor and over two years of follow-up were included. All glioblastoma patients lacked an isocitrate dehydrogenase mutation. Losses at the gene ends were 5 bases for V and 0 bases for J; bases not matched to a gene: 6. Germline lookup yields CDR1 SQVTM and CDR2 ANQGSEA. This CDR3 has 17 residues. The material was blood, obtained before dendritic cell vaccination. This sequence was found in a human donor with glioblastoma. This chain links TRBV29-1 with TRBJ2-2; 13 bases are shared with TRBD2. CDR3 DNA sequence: TGCAGCGTTCTTGGACTAGCGGGGGCCTCGAACACCGGGGAGCTGTTTTTT. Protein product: CSVLGLAGASNTGELFF.